This paragraph reports one TCR beta chain. Its specificity is not known. The CDR3 runs to 13 residues. V lost 6 bases, J lost 4 bases, and 2 bases stayed unmatched. Germline-derived CDR1 and CDR2 are SGHAT and FQNNGV. This sample was included in a study of CD8 T cells in Susac syndrome. As for the study in general: Blood was drawn from patients with Susac syndrome. At that point, they were therapy-naive, on corticosteroids, or on intravenous immunoglobulin alone. Points from the study as a whole: The study conceded that its TCR sequencing and HLA analysis involved relatively few individuals.

RNA was extracted with the RNeasy kit, and a quantity of roughly 0.5 to 1 ug was reverse transcribed using random hexamers. Amplification of TCR beta CDR3 was carried out by immunoSEQ multiplex PCR, which covered 54 Vbeta and 13 Jbeta segments. TCRdb ran MiXCR on the immunoSEQ multiplex PCR reads and lists one entry per CDR3 protein. The sample yields 200,000 to 300,000 distinct CDR3 sequences, around 96% seen once. The rearrangement uses TRBV11-2 and TRBJ2-4; TRBD2 aligns across 8 bases. The receptor was derived from a human donor with Susac syndrome. The sequencing sample was made of CD4+ T cells from PBMCs. This chain's CDR3 is CASRGLEKNIQYF. The CDR3 nucleotides read TGTGCCAGCAGGGGACTAGAGAAAAACATTCAGTACTTC.